Shown below are 32 T cell receptor beta chains from a single sample sequenced in a study of T-cell memory formation after mild COVID-19 (dated by TCRdb to about 2021). Library construction relied on 5' RACE. For sequencing, an Illumina NovaSeq 6000 was employed. TCRdb's own reprocessing of the public reads used fastp at Q25 and MiXCR and kept productive beta chains. Each CDR3 protein appears once, grouped with its most common genes and DNA. A total of roughly 250,000 distinct CDR3 sequences appear in this sample, 15% to 20% of them only once. The ten biggest clones cover around 3.4% of the sample. Sequenced: PBMCs or a T cell subset sorted from them (not recorded which). The origin of the receptors is a man in his late teens or twenties who had mild COVID-19 (a few samples of this study predate the infection). The sample titles of this study are shuffled in the database, so cell type and time point are left out; the donor was told from shared clones.

This clonotype was detected ten times or more. CDR3 amino acids: CASSLREAGDTQYF. The CDR3 region has the DNA TGTGCCAGCAGCTTACGGGAAGCTGGAGATACGCAGTATTTT. The rearrangement links TRBV7-2 to TRBJ2-3; D might be TRBD2 (5 bases). The V gene lost 2 bases and the J gene lost 5 bases, with 11 bases spanning the gap. Germline V gene sequence: CDR1 SGHTA, CDR2 FQGNSA. The CDR3 covers 14 residues.

To note about this clonotype: A read error may account for a junction end that differs from germline. V is TRBV23-1 and J is TRBJ2-1; D may match TRBD1 or TRBD2 (5 bases each). TRBV23-1 has ORF status, its function being uncertain. The CDR3 length is 14 residues. The CDR3 DNA follows: TGCGCCAGCAGTCAGAGGGGATCCCACAATGAGCAGTTATTC. Its translation is CASSQRGSHNEQLF.

This rearrangement joins TRBV28 to TRBJ2-6; TRBD1 agrees at 10 bases. Germline assignment: CDR1 MDHEN and CDR2 SYDVKM. The CDR3 runs 15 residues. V dropped 6 bases and J dropped 2; count of bases not matched to a gene: 1. The CDR3 sequence: CASSGQGAGANVLTF. Written as DNA, the CDR3 is TGTGCCAGCAGCGGACAGGGGGCTGGGGCCAACGTCCTGACTTTC.

Note on this clonotype: At one of its ends the junction is not consistent with the germline gene, which may arise from a read error. V is TRBV4-3 and J is TRBJ2-2, with D possibly called TRBD1 or TRBD2 (5 bases each). The CDR3 sequence is 17 residues long. From germline, CDR1 is LGHNA and CDR2 YSLEER. CDR3 residues: CASSLPPGRKSTGKLFF. The CDR3 nucleotides are TGCGCCAGCAGCCTTCCGCCGGGGCGGAAGAGCACCGGGAAGCTGTTTTTT.

This chain links TRBV7-2 with TRBJ1-1; D remains ambiguous. Germline CDR1 SGHTA, CDR2 FQGNSA. Trimming cost V 1 base and J 3 bases, with 9 bases left between them. The CDR3 has 14 residues. DNA of the CDR3: TGTGCCAGCAGCTTAGTTTCCAGAGACACTGAAGCTTTCTTT. Translating gives CASSLVSRDTEAFF. Full variable domain (rest looked up from reference TRBV7-2 and TRBJ1-1): GAGVSQSPSNKVTEKGKDVELRCDPISGHTALYWYRQSLGQGLEFLIYFQGNSAPDKSGLPSDRFSAERTGGSVSTLTIQRTQQEDSAVYLCASSLVSRDTEAFFGQGTRLTVV.

The V gene is TRBV2, the J gene TRBJ2-3; D is uncertain. The germline V and J ends were trimmed by 1 base and 8 bases, with 13 bases remaining between them. CDR3 length equals 14 residues. The germline CDR1 and CDR2 sequences are SNHLY and FYNNEI. CDR3 amino acids: CASSEGLRYATQYF. CDR3 nucleotide sequence: TGTGCCAGCAGTGAAGGCCTCCGGTACGCTACGCAGTATTTT. The full variable domain, completed using reference TRBV2 and TRBJ2-3, is EPEVTQTPSHQVTQMGQEVILRCVPISNHLYFYWYRQILGQKVEFLVSFYNNEISEKSEIFDDQFSVERPDGSNFTLKIRSTKLEDSAMYFCASSEGLRYATQYFGPGTRLTVL.

This clonotype has more than one count but fewer than ten. This sequence joins TRBV6-5 and TRBJ1-2; 10 bases match TRBD1. CDR1 and CDR2 (germline): MNHEY, SVGAGI. Trimming took 6 bases from V and 6 from J; bases not matched to a gene: 10. This CDR3 contains 15 residues. CDR3 sequence: CASRRGRTGGNGYTF. The DNA of the CDR3 is TGTGCCAGCAGAAGGGGGAGGACAGGGGGGAATGGCTACACCTTC.

The J gene is TRBJ2-3, the V gene TRBV4-3, with 13 bases matching TRBD2. Germline V gene sequence: CDR1 LGHNA, CDR2 YSLEER. With V trimmed by 3 bases and J by 4 bases, 4 bases remained unmatched. The CDR3 contains 16 residues. The CDR3 DNA reads as TGCGCCAGCAGCCAGGGGACTAGCGGGGCTTCAGATACGCAGTATTTT. Translation gives CASSQGTSGASDTQYF.

J is TRBJ1-2 and V is TRBV7-9; a weak D match, TRBD1 (6 bases). This CDR3 region has 13 residues. Germline V gene lookup returns CDR1 SEHNR and CDR2 FQNEAQ (reference sequence). V was shortened by 1 base and J by 5 bases, with 8 bases between the two germline ends. DNA for the CDR3: TGTGCCAGCAGCTTAGAAGGGGGGTATGGCTACACCTTC. Amino acid sequence: CASSLEGGYGYTF.

The chain carries TRBV6-6 and TRBJ2-2, with 8 positions matching TRBD1. The CDR3 runs to 17 residues. V trimming: 5 bases; J trimming: 3 bases; junction bases outside the gene matches: 11. CDR1 is MNHNY, CDR2 SVGAGI, per germline (reference sequence). Here the CDR3 reads CASSPPRGRGDTGELFF. Written as DNA, the CDR3 is TGTGCCAGCAGTCCGCCCAGGGGGCGCGGGGACACCGGGGAGCTGTTTTTT.

The sample holds many counts of this clonotype. J is TRBJ2-1 and V is TRBV7-3; 9 bases fit TRBD2. Germline loops: CDR1 SGHTA, CDR2 FQGTGA. The V gene end was trimmed by 5 bases and the J gene end by 4 bases; junction bases not matched to a gene: 9. The CDR3 consists of 16 residues. CDR3 protein: CASSAHSGGAYNEQFF. CDR3 DNA: TGTGCCAGCAGCGCACATAGCGGGGGAGCTTACAATGAGCAGTTCTTC.

This clonotype was detected ten times or more. The gene calls are TRBV20-1 and TRBJ2-7, with a weak D call TRBD1 (6 bases). The CDR3 is 14 amino acids. V was clipped by 0 bases and J by 3 bases, with 12 bases between them. Per the germline V gene, CDR1 is DFQATT and CDR2 is SNEGSKA (reference sequence). CDR3 sequence (DNA): TGCAGTGCTAGAGATTCCCAGGGGCACTACGAGCAGTACTTC. Translated: CSARDSQGHYEQYF.

This rearrangement joins TRBV5-6 to TRBJ2-3; 7 bases align to TRBD1. The V gene's germline CDR1 is SGHDT and CDR2 YYEEEE. This CDR3 has 14 residues. After removal of 2 bases from V and 1 base from J, the junction contained 1 base not matched to a gene. In DNA, the CDR3 is TGTGCCAGCAGCTTAAGGGGGCGCACAGATACGCAGTATTTT. Residues: CASSLRGRTDTQYF.

This clonotype has at least ten counts. This rearrangement joins TRBV11-2 to TRBJ2-1, with D unresolved. This CDR3 has 13 residues. The V gene's germline CDR1 is SGHAT and CDR2 FQNNGV. The V gene lost 3 bases and the J gene lost 15 bases, with 18 bases spanning the gap. The CDR3 sequence is CASSFAAPARRFF. The CDR3 DNA reads as TGTGCCAGCAGCTTTGCTGCCCCAGCGCGGAGGTTCTTC.

This chain connects TRBV7-8 to TRBJ2-7; no reliable D call. Germline V lookup: CDR1 SGHVS, CDR2 FQNEAQ. The CDR3 consists of 17 residues. The germline V and J ends were trimmed by 6 bases and 0 bases, with 21 bases remaining between them. The CDR3 region is CASREKWVGKDSYEQYF. CDR3 in DNA: TGTGCCAGCAGGGAGAAATGGGTCGGTAAGGACTCCTACGAGCAGTACTTC.

In its sample, this clonotype was seen many times. The chain recombines TRBV7-2 with TRBJ2-3; D might be TRBD1 (5 bases). V was shortened by 5 bases and J by 2 bases, with 11 bases between the two germline ends. CDR3 length: 14 residues. From germline, CDR1 is SGHTA and CDR2 FQGNSA. CDR3 nucleotides: TGTGCCAGCAGCAGATGGGGCCCCACAGATACGCAGTATTTT. This encodes CASSRWGPTDTQYF.

This clonotype was detected a few times. The chain joins TRBV12-3 or TRBV12-4 to TRBJ2-5; D is undetermined. CDR3 length: 13 amino acids. Trimming cost V 4 bases and J 0 bases, with 6 bases left between them. In DNA, the CDR3 is TGTGCCAGCAGTTCCCCGTACCAAGAGACCCAGTACTTC. This encodes CASSSPYQETQYF.

This chain links TRBV6-1 with TRBJ1-1; no clear D. The CDR3 covers 14 residues. CDR1 is MNHNS, CDR2 SASEGT, per germline. V dropped 3 bases and J dropped 5 bases, with 13 bases sitting between them. The chain's CDR3 is CASSDDPGETEAFF. CDR3 nucleotides: TGTGCCAGCAGTGATGATCCTGGAGAAACTGAAGCTTTCTTT.

This clonotype has just a few counts. This CDR3 reads CACAGGALAKNIQYF. CDR3 nucleotide sequence: TGTGCCTGCGCCGGAGGCGCGCTAGCCAAAAACATTCAGTACTTC. The chain joins TRBV27 to TRBJ2-4; a possible D gene is TRBD2 (5 bases). Germline CDR1 reads MNHEY; CDR2 reads SMNVEV (reference sequence). The CDR3 is 15 residues long. The V end lost 11 bases, the J end lost 0 bases, and 17 bases lay between the germline ends.

The gene calls are TRBV7-8 and TRBJ2-7; 11 positions agree with TRBD1. Germline V CDR1 and CDR2: SGHVS, FQNEAQ. The CDR3 has 14 residues. V trimming: 3 bases; J trimming: 6 bases; junction bases outside the gene matches: 4. CDR3 residues: CASSLGTGGLEQYF. The CDR3 coding sequence is TGTGCCAGCAGCTTGGGGACAGGGGGTCTCGAGCAGTACTTC.

This clonotype was seen ten or more times. The chain recombines TRBV15 with TRBJ2-5; 7 bases agree with TRBD1. The V segment lost 0 bases and the J segment 5 bases; nucleotides outside the gene matches: 9. CDR1 is LNHNV, CDR2 YYDKDF, per germline (reference sequence). The CDR3 is 16 amino acids. CDR3 residues: CATSRDITQGKETQYF. CDR3 bases: TGTGCCACCAGCAGAGACATAACACAGGGGAAGGAGACCCAGTACTTC.

CDR3 sequence reads: CASSSSRRGTGELFF. CDR3 nucleotide sequence: TGTGCCAGCAGCTCCTCGCGGAGGGGAACCGGGGAGCTGTTTTTT. J is TRBJ2-2 and V is TRBV7-3, with D possibly being TRBD2 (6 bases). V lost 4 bases, J lost 5 bases, and 14 bases lay in between. CDR1 is SGHTA and CDR2 is FQGTGA in the germline V gene. This CDR3 comprises 15 residues.

This clonotype was counted at least ten times. The genes are TRBV11-2 and TRBJ1-1; D remains unclear. The CDR3 runs to 14 residues. Deletions cut 4 bases from V and 0 bases from J, with 9 bases between. Germline-derived CDR1 and CDR2 are SGHAT and FQNNGV. CDR3 nucleotide sequence: TGTGCCAGCAGCTCCTCTCTGTTGAACACTGAAGCTTTCTTT. This translates into CASSSSLLNTEAFF.

This chain uses TRBV20-1 with TRBJ1-1, with D possibly being TRBD1 (5 bases). V shed 6 bases and J shed 4 bases, with 18 bases lying between them. Germline values: CDR1 DFQATT, CDR2 SNEGSKA (reference sequence). The CDR3 runs to 14 residues. The DNA for the CDR3 is TGCAGTGCCTGGGATCAGACCGGGGGCACTGAAGCTTTCTTT. Residues: CSAWDQTGGTEAFF.

The sample holds many counts of this clonotype. The rearrangement links TRBV5-1 to TRBJ2-5; 7 positions match TRBD1. Germline values: CDR1 SGHRS, CDR2 YFSETQ. Trimming removed 0 bases from V and 2 bases from J; junction bases left unmatched: 4. This CDR3 region has 15 residues. The CDR3 sequence is CASSLGGTAQETQYF. CDR3 nucleotide sequence: TGCGCCAGCAGCTTGGGAGGGACAGCTCAAGAGACCCAGTACTTC. The full variable domain, rest sourced from reference TRBV5-1 and TRBJ2-5, is KAGVTQTPRYLIKTRGQQVTLSCSPISGHRSVSWYQQTPGQGLQFLFEYFSETQRNKGNFPGRFSGRQFSNSRSEMNVSTLELGDSALYLCASSLGGTAQETQYFGPGTRLLVL.

The rearrangement links TRBV5-1 to TRBJ1-5; TRBD1 is a possible D gene (5 bases). The CDR3 covers 15 residues. Germline-derived CDR1 and CDR2 are SGHRS and YFSETQ. V gave up 4 bases and J gave up 2 bases, with 13 bases separating them. The CDR3 DNA is TGCGCCAGCAGCCCAGCGGCGGGGGGCAATCAGCCCCAGCATTTT. Translated, it gives CASSPAAGGNQPQHF.

This clonotype appeared many times. The J gene is TRBJ2-5, the V gene TRBV4-2; the match to TRBD1 covers 7 bases. J was trimmed by 1 base and V by 5 bases; bases with no gene match: 10. This CDR3 contains 16 residues. Germline V lookup: CDR1 LGHNA, CDR2 YNFKEQ. The CDR3: CASSTVGPGGQETQYF. The CDR3, as DNA: TGTGCCAGCAGCACCGTTGGGCCAGGGGGCCAAGAGACCCAGTACTTC.

This clonotype came up once. The V and J genes are TRBV20-1 and TRBJ2-2; D remains ambiguous. The germline V and J ends were trimmed by 3 bases and 2 bases, with 7 bases remaining between them. Germline V gene sequence: CDR1 DFQATT, CDR2 SNEGSKA (reference sequence). This CDR3 region has 13 residues. The CDR3 spells CSASSINTGELFF. For the CDR3, the DNA is TGCAGTGCTAGCTCAATCAACACCGGGGAGCTGTTTTTT.

V and J are TRBV20-1 and TRBJ2-3, with a weak D call TRBD2 (5 bases). Germline CDR1 DFQATT, CDR2 SNEGSKA (reference sequence). The CDR3 runs to 12 residues. Trimming took 3 bases from V and 6 from J, leaving 10 bases between them. CDR3: CSASSPGDTQYF. DNA for the CDR3: TGCAGTGCTAGCTCGCCGGGGGATACGCAGTATTTT.

The table lists this clonotype with a few counts. A read error may produce the germline difference seen at one junction end. V and J are TRBV7-7 and TRBJ2-3; tentative D call: TRBD1 (6 bases). CDR3 size: 16 residues. Per germline, CDR1 SSHAT and CDR2 FNYEAQ (reference sequence). The CDR3 sequence is CASSSGVGQTTDTQYF. The CDR3 bases are TGTGCTAGCAGCTCAGGGGTAGGACAGACCACAGATACGCAGTATTTT.

The genes are TRBV6-1 and TRBJ1-1; D is unclear. This CDR3 comprises 11 residues. V lost 3 bases and J 8 bases, leaving 7 bases between the germline ends. Germline CDR1 is MNHNS and CDR2 is SASEGT. CDR3: CASSDYEEAFF. CDR3 sequence (DNA): TGTGCCAGCAGTGATTACGAAGAAGCTTTCTTT.

At least ten counts were recorded for this clonotype. This rearrangement joins TRBV5-1 to TRBJ2-2, with D perhaps being TRBD1 or TRBD2 (5 bases each). CDR3 size: 16 residues. Germline V gives CDR1 SGHRS, CDR2 YFSETQ. Trimming stripped 4 bases from V and 6 bases from J, with 19 bases between. CDR3 loop: CASSVIPGPASGELFF. DNA of the CDR3: TGCGCCAGCAGCGTTATTCCGGGACCAGCCTCCGGGGAGCTGTTTTTT.